The TCR beta chain described here comes from a study of molecular identifiers for immune sequencing clone quantification. Previously described methods and listed TCR primers were employed for the bulk TCR libraries. A single record per CDR3 protein comes from TCRdb applying MiXCR to the PCR reads. The data hold over 65,000 distinct CDR3 sequences, with approximately 23% observed a single time. CDR3 size: 15 residues. V shed 5 bases and J shed 0 bases, with 8 bases lying between them. This clonotype was seen ten or more times. V and J are TRBV12-3 or TRBV12-4 and TRBJ2-6; unclear D gene. The sequenced sample consisted of naive CD8+ T cells from blood, with Jurkat cell RNA spiked in. Subset of the sample: FACS-sorted CD8+CD4-CCR7+CD45RA+ naive T cells. The clonotype originates from a human donor in good health. Some libraries in this study had Jurkat cell RNA spiked in. The DNA for the CDR3 is TGTGCCAGCAGTCCCGATATCTCTGGGGCCAACGTCCTGACTTTC. This translates into CASSPDISGANVLTF.